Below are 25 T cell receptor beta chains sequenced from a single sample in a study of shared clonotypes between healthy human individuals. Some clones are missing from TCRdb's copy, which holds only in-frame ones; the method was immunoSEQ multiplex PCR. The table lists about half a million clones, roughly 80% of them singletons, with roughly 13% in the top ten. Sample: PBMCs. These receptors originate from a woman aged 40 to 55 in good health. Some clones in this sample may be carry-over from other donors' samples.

CDR3 nucleotides: TGTGCCAGCAGCTTAGGCGCCAGCACAGATACGCAGTATTTT. It translates to CASSLGASTDTQYF. The chain employs TRBV7-9 and TRBJ2-3; D unresolved. This CDR3 is built from 14 residues. Germline CDR1 SEHNR, CDR2 FQNEAQ (reference sequence). V gave up 1 base and J gave up 0 bases, with 5 bases separating them.

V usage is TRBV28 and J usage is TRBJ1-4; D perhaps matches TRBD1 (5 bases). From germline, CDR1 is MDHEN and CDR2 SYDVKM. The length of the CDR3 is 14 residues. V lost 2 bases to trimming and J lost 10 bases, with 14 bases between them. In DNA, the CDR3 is TGTGCCAGCAGTTTAGTCCAGGCGGGGGGAAAACTGTTTTTT. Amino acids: CASSLVQAGGKLFF.

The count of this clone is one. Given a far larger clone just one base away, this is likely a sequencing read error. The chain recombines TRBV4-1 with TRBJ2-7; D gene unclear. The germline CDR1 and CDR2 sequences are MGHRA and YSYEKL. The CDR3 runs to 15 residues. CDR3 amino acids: CASSQVQLTNYERYF. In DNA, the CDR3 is TGCGCCAGCAGCCAAGTCCAACTAACCAACTACGAGCGGTACTTC.

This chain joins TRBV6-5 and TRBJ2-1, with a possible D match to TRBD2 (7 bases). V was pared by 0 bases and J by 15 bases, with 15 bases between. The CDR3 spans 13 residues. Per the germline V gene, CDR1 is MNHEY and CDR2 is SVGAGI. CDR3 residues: CASSYSRGGRVFF. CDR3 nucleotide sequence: TGTGCCAGCAGTTACTCTAGGGGGGGGCGCGTGTTCTTC.

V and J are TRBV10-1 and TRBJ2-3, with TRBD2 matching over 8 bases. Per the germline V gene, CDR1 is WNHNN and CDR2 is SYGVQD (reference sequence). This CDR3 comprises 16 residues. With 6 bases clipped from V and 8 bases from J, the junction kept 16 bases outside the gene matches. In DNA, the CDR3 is TGCGCCAGCAGCCCTCGGCCACTAGCGGCGGGCGGTACGCAGTATTTT. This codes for CASSPRPLAAGGTQYF.

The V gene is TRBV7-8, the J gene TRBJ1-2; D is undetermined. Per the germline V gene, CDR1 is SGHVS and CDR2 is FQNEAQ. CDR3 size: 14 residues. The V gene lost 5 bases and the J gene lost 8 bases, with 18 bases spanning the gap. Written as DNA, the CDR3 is TGTGCCAGCAGCCCCCGGGGAACAACTATGGGCTACACCTTC. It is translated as CASSPRGTTMGYTF.

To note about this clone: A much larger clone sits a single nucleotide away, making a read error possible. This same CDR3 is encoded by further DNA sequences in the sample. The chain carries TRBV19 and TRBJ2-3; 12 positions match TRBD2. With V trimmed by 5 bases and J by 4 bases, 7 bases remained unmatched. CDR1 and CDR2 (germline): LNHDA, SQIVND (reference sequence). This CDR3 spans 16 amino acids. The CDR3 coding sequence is TGTGCCAGTAGTCCTAGCGGGAGGGCCAAGGCAGATACGCAGTATTTT. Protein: CASSPSGRAKADTQYF.

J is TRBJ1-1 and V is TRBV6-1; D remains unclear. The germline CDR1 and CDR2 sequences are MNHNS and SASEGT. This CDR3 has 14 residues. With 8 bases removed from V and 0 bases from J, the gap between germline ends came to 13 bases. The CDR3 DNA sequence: TGTGCCAGCGGGCGCGAGCCCCTGAACACTGAAGCTTTCTTT. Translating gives CASGREPLNTEAFF.

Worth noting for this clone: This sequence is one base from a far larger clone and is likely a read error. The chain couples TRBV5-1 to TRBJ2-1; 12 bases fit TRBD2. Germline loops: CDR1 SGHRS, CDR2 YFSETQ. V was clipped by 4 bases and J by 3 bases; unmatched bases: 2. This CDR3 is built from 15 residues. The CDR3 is CASSVTSGSYNEQFF. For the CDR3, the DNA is TGCGCCAGCAGCGTGACTAGCGGGAGCTACAATGAGCAGTTCTTC.

DNA of the CDR3: TGTGCCAGCAGTAGTGGGGGTTTTCGGGAGCAGTACTTC. Translation gives CASSSGGFREQYF. The V call is TRBV6-5, the J call TRBJ2-7, with D tentatively TRBD1 or TRBD2 (5 bases each). Germline CDR1 is MNHEY and CDR2 is SVGAGI. V was clipped by 5 bases and J by 7 bases, with 15 bases between them. CDR3 length: 13 amino acids.

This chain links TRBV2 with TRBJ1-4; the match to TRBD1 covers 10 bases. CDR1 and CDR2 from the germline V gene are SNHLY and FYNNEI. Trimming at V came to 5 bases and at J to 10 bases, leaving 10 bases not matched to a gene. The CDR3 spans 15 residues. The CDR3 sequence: CASSPRTDRGGKLFF. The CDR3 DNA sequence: TGTGCCAGCAGTCCGAGGACGGACAGGGGGGGAAAACTGTTTTTT. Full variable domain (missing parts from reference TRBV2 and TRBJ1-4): EPEVTQTPSHQVTQMGQEVILRCVPISNHLYFYWYRQILGQKVEFLVSFYNNEISEKSEIFDDQFSVERPDGSNFTLKIRSTKLEDSAMYFCASSPRTDRGGKLFFGSGTQLSVL.

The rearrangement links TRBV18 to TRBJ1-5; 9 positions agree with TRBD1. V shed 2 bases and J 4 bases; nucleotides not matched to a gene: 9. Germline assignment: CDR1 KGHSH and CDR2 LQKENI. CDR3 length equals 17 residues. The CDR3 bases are TGTGCCAGCTCACCAGCATCGGACAGGGGTCTTAATCAGCCCCAGCATTTT. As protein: CASSPASDRGLNQPQHF.

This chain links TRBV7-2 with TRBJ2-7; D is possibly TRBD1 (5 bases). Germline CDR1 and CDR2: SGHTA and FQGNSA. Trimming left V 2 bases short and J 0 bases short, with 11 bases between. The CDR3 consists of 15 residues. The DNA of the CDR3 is TGTGCCAGCAGCTTACTGTCGGACACCTCCTACGAGCAGTACTTC. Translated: CASSLLSDTSYEQYF.

The CDR3, as DNA: TGTGCCAGCAGCCCCTCCCGGGGGGAAGAAGCTTTCTTT. Protein: CASSPSRGEEAFF. The V call is TRBV6-6, the J call TRBJ1-1; TRBD1 is a possible D gene (5 bases). Germline assignment: CDR1 MNHNY and CDR2 SVGAGI (reference sequence). The CDR3 extends over 13 amino acids. With 6 bases removed from V and 8 bases from J, the gap between germline ends came to 16 bases.

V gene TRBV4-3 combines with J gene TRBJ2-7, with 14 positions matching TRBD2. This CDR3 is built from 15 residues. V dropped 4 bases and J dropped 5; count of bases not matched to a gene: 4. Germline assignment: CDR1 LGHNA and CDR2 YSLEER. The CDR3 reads CASSLGTSGSDEQYF. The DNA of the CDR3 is TGCGCCAGCAGCCTAGGGACTAGCGGGAGCGACGAGCAGTACTTC.

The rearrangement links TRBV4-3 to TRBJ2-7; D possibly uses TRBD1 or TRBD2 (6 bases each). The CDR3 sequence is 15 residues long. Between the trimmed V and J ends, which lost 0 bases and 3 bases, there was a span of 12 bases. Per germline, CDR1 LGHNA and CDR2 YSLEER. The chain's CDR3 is CASSQDLGGGYEQYF. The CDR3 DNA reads TGCGCCAGCAGCCAAGATCTCGGGGGCGGCTACGAGCAGTACTTC.

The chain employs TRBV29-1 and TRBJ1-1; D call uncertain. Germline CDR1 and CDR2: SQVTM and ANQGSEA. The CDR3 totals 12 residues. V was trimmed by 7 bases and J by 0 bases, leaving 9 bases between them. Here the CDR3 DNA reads TGCAGCGGAAACCGGGTGAACACTGAAGCTTTCTTT. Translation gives CSGNRVNTEAFF.

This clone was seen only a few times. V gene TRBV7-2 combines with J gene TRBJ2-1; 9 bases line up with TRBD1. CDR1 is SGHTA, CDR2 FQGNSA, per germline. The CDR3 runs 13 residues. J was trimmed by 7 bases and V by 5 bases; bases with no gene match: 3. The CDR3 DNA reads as TGTGCCAGCAGCACGGACAGGGGAAATGAGCAGTTCTTC. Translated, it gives CASSTDRGNEQFF.

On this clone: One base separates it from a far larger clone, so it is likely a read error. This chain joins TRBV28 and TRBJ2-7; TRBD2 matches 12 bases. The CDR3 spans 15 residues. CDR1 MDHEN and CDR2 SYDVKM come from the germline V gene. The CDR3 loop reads CASSPLAGGSCEQYF. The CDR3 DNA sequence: TGTGCCAGCAGTCCACTAGCGGGAGGCTCCTGCGAGCAGTACTTC.

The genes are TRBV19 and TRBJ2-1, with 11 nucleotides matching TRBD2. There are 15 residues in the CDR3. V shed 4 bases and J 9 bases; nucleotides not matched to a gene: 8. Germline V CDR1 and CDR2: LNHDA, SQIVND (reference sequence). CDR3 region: CASSTTSGSSSEQFF. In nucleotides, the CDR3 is TGTGCCAGTAGTACAACTAGCGGGAGTTCGTCTGAGCAGTTCTTC.

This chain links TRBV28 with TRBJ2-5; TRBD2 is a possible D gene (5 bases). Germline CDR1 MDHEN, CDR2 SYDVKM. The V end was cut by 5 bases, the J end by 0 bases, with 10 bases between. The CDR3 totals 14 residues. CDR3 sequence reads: CASSGRRYQETQYF. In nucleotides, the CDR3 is TGTGCCAGCAGTGGGAGACGCTACCAAGAGACCCAGTACTTC.

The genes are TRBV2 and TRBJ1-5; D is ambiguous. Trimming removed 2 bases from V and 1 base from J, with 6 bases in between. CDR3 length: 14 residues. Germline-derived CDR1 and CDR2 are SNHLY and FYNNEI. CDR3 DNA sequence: TGTGCCAGCAGTGAACAGACGAGCAATCAGCCCCAGCATTTT. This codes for CASSEQTSNQPQHF.

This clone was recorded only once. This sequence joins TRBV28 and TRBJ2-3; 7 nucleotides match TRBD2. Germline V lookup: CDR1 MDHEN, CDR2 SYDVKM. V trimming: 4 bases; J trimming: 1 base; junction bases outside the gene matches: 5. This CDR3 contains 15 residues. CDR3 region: CASSSPSGGTDTQYF. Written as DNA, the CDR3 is TGTGCCAGCAGTTCCCCTAGCGGTGGCACAGATACGCAGTATTTT.

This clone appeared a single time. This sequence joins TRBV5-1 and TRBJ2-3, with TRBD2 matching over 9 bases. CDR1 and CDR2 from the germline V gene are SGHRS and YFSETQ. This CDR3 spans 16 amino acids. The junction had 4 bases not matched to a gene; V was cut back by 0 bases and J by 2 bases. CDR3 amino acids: CASSLAPSGVTDTQYF. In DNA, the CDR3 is TGCGCCAGCAGCTTGGCCCCTAGCGGGGTCACAGATACGCAGTATTTT. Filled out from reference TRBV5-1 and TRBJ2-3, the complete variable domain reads KAGVTQTPRYLIKTRGQQVTLSCSPISGHRSVSWYQQTPGQGLQFLFEYFSETQRNKGNFPGRFSGRQFSNSRSEMNVSTLELGDSALYLCASSLAPSGVTDTQYFGPGTRLTVL.

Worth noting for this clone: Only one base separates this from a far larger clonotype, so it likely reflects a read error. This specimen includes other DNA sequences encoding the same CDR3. The CDR3 sequence: CASSSVGPNQPQHF. The CDR3 coding sequence is TGTGCCAGCAGTTCAGTGGGGCCCAATCAGCCCCAACATTTT. The V gene is TRBV6-1, the J gene TRBJ1-5, with a tentative D call TRBD1 (5 bases). The CDR3 has 14 residues. Germline values: CDR1 MNHNS, CDR2 SASEGT.